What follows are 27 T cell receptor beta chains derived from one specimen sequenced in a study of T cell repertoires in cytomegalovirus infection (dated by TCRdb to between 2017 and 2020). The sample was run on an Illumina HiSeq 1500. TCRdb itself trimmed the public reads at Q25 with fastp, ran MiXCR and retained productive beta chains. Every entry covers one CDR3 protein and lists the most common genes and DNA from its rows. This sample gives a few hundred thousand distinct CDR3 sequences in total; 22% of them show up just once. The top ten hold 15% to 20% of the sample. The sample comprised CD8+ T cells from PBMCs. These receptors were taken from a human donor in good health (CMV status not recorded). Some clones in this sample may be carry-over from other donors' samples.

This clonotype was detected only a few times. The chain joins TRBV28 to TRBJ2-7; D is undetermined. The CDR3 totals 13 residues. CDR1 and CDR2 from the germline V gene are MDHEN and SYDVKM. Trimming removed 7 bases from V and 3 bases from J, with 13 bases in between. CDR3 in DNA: TGTGCCAGCACCAAGGTTCAAGACTACGAGCAGTACTTC. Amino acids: CASTKVQDYEQYF.

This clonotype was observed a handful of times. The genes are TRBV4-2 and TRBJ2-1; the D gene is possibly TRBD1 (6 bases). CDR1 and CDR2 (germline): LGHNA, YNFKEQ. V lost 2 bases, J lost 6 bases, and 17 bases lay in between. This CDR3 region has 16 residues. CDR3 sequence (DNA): TGTGCCAGCAGCCAAATACTAAAGGGGGTTTTCAATGAGCAGTTCTTC. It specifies CASSQILKGVFNEQFF.

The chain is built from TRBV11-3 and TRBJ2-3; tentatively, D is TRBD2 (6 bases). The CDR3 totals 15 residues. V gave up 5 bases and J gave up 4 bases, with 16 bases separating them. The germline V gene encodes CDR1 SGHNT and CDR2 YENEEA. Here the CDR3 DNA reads TGTGCCAGCAGCCCCCGAGACGGGGGACCAGATACGCAGTATTTT. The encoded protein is CASSPRDGGPDTQYF.

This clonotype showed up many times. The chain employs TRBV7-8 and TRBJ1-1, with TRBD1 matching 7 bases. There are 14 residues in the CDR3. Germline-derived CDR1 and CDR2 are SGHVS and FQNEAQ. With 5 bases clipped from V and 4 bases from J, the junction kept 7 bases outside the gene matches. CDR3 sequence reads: CASSPQGWGTEAFF. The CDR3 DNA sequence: TGTGCCAGCAGCCCACAGGGGTGGGGCACTGAAGCTTTCTTT.

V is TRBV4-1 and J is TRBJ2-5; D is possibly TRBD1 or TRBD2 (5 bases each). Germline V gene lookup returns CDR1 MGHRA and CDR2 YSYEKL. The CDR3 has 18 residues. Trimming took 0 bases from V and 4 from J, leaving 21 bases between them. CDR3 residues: CASSQEAAPGLRRETQYF. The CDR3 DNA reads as TGCGCCAGCAGCCAAGAAGCCGCCCCGGGGCTAAGGCGAGAGACCCAGTACTTC.

This CDR3 is CASSYPGLGGETQYF. CDR3 DNA: TGTGCCAGCAGTTACCCGGGACTAGGTGGAGAGACCCAGTACTTC. The rearrangement links TRBV6-5 to TRBJ2-5; TRBD2 matches 8 bases. The CDR3 sequence is 15 residues long. Germline V gene sequence: CDR1 MNHEY, CDR2 SVGAGI. J lost 4 bases, V lost 2 bases, and 6 bases had no gene match.

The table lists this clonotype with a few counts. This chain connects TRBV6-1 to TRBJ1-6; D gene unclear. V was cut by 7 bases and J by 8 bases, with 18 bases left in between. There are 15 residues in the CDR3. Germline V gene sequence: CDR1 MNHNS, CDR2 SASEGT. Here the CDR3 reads CASTSGREGYSPLHF. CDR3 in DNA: TGTGCCAGCACTTCCGGCCGGGAAGGTTATTCACCCCTCCACTTT.

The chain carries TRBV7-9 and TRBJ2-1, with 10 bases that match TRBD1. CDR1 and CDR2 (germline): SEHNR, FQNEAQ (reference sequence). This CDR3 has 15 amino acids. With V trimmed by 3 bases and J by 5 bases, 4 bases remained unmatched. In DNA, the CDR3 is TGTGCCAGCAGCTTGACAGGGACAGGGGACAATGAGCAGTTCTTC. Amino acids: CASSLTGTGDNEQFF.

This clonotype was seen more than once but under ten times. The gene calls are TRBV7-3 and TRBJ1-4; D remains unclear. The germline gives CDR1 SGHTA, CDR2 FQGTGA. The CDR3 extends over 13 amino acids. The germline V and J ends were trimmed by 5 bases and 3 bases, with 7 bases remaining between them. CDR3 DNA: TGTGCCAGCAGCCTCGGACCTAATGAAAAACTGTTTTTT. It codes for CASSLGPNEKLFF.

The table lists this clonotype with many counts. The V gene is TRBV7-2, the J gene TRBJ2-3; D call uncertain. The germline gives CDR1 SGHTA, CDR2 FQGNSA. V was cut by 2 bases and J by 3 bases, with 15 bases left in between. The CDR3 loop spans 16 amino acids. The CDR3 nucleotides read TGTGCCAGCAGCTTATTTAGTCGGGCGGAGACAGATACGCAGTATTTT. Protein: CASSLFSRAETDTQYF.

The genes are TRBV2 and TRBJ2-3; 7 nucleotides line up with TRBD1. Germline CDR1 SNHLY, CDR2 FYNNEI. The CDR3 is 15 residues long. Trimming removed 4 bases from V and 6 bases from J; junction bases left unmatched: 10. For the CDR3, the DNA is TGTGCCAGCAGTGTTAGCGACAGGGAAGGGGATACGCAGTATTTT. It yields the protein CASSVSDREGDTQYF.

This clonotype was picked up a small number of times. CDR3 loop: CASSLGLAFDEQYF. The CDR3 region has the DNA TGTGCCAGCAGCTTGGGGCTAGCATTCGACGAGCAGTACTTC. The chain recombines TRBV5-4 with TRBJ2-7; weak D call: TRBD2 (5 bases). The CDR3 consists of 14 residues. Deletions cut 0 bases from V and 5 bases from J, with 12 bases between. Germline CDR1 SGHNT, CDR2 YYREEE (reference sequence). The whole variable domain, filled in from reference TRBV5-4 and TRBJ2-7, reads ETGVTQSPTHLIKTRGQQVTLRCSSQSGHNTVSWYQQALGQGPQFIFQYYREEENGRGNFPPRFSGLQFPNYSSELNVNALELDDSALYLCASSLGLAFDEQYFGPGTRLTVT.

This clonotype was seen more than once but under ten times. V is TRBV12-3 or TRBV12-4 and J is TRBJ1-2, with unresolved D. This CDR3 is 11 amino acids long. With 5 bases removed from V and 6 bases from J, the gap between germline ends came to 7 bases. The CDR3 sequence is CASSPGNGYTF. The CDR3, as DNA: TGTGCCAGCAGTCCCGGTAATGGCTACACCTTC.

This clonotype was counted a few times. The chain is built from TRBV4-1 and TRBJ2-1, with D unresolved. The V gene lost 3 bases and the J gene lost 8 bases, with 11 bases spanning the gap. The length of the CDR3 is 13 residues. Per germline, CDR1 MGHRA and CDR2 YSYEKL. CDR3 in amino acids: CASSHDNRHEQFF. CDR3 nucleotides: TGCGCCAGCAGCCATGACAACCGCCATGAGCAGTTCTTC.

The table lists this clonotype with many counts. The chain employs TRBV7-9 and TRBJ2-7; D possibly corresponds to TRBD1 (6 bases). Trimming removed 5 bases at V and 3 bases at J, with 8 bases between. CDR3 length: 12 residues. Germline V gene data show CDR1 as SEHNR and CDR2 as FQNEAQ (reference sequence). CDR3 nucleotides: TGTGCCAGCAGCAGGACAGTCTACGAGCAGTACTTC. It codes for CASSRTVYEQYF.

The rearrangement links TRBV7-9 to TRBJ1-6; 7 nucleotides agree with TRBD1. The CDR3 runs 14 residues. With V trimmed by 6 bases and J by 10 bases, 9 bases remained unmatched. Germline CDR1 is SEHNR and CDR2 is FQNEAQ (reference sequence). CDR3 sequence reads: CASSSTGFDSPLHF. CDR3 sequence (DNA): TGTGCCAGCAGTTCGACAGGGTTTGACTCACCCCTCCACTTT.

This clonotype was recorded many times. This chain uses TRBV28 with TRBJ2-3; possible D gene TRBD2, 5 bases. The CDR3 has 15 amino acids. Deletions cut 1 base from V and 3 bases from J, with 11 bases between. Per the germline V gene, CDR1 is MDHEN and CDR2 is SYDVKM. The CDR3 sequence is CASSLYSELTDTQYF. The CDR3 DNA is TGTGCCAGCAGTTTATATAGCGAATTAACAGATACGCAGTATTTT.

DNA of the CDR3: TGTGCCAGCAGTGTAACCGGGGGCCGCTCGGAGACCCAGTACTTC. It translates to CASSVTGGRSETQYF. This chain joins TRBV25-1 and TRBJ2-5, with D possibly being TRBD1 or TRBD2 (6 bases each). The CDR3 has 15 amino acids. Germline V gene lookup returns CDR1 MGHDK and CDR2 SYGVNS. V gave up 4 bases and J gave up 5 bases, with 17 bases separating them.

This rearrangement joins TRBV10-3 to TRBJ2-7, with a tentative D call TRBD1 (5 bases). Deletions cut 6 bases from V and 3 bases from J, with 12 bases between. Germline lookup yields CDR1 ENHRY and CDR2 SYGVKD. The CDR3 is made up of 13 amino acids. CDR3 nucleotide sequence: TGTGCCATCAGCGTACAGGTCTTCTACGAGCAGTACTTC. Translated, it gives CAISVQVFYEQYF.

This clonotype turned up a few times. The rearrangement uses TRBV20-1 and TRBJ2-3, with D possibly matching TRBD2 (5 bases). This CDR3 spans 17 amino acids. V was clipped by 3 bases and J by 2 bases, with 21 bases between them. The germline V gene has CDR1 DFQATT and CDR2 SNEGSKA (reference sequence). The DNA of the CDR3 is TGCAGTGCTAGTGATCCGGTTAGGGCGGGCGACACAGATACGCAGTATTTT. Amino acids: CSASDPVRAGDTDTQYF.

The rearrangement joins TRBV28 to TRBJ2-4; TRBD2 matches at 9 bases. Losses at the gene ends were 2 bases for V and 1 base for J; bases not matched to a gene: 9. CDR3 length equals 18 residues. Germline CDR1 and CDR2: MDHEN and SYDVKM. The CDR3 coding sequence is TGTGCCAGCAGTTTACCCTTAGCGGGGGCCGAGGCCAAAAACATTCAGTACTTC. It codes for CASSLPLAGAEAKNIQYF.

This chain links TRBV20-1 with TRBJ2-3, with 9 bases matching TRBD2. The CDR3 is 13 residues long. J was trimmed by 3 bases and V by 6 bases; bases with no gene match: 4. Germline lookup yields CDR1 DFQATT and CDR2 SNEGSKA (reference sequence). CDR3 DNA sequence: TGCAGTGCAGACAGCGGGGGGACAGATACGCAGTATTTT. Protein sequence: CSADSGGTDTQYF.

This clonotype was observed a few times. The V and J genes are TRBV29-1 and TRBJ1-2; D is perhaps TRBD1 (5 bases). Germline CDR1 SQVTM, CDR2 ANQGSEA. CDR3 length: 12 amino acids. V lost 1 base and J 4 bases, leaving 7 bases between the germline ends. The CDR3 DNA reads TGCAGCGTTGAAGCAGGGAGCTATGGCTACACCTTC. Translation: CSVEAGSYGYTF.

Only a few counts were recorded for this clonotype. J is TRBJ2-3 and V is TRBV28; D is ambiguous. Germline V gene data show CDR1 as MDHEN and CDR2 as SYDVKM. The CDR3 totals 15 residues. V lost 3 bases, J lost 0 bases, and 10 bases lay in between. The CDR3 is CASSFVAESTDTQYF. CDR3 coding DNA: TGTGCCAGCAGTTTCGTGGCGGAGAGCACAGATACGCAGTATTTT.

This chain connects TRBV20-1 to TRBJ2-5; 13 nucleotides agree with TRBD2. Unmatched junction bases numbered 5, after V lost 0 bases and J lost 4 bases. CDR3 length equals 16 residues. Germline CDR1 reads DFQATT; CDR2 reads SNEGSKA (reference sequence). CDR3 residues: CSAREGLAGTGETQYF. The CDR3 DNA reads TGCAGTGCTAGAGAGGGACTAGCGGGGACGGGAGAGACCCAGTACTTC.

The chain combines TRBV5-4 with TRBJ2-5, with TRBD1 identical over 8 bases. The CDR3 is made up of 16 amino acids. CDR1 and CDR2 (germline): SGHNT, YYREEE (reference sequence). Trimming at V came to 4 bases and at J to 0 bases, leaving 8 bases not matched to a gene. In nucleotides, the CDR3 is TGTGCCAGCAGCAGGTCCGGGACAGGACACCAAGAGACCCAGTACTTC. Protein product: CASSRSGTGHQETQYF. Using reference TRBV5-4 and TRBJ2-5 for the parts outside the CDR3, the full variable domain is ETGVTQSPTHLIKTRGQQVTLRCSSQSGHNTVSWYQQALGQGPQFIFQYYREEENGRGNFPPRFSGLQFPNYSSELNVNALELDDSALYLCASSRSGTGHQETQYFGPGTRLLVL.

The CDR3 protein is CASSSRTGLNYEQYF. The CDR3 DNA is TGTGCCAGCAGCTCGCGGACAGGGCTCAACTACGAGCAGTACTTC. This sequence joins TRBV7-6 and TRBJ2-7, with 8 bases matching TRBD1. V lost 4 bases, J lost 3 bases, and 8 bases stayed unmatched. The V gene's germline CDR1 is SGHVS and CDR2 FNYEAQ. The CDR3 sequence is 15 residues long.